These 25 T cell receptor beta chains came from one sample sequenced in a study of OX40 agonist ivuxolimab in advanced cancers. The repertoire was sequenced with immunoSEQ multiplex PCR; TCRdb's copy has only in-frame clones and lacks some. The sample includes under 100,000 clones, roughly 87% of them seen just once. Sequencing used CD4+ or CD8+ T cells sorted from blood, obtained in a trial of the OX40 agonist ivuxolimab. Source of these receptors: an adult with an advanced solid tumor such as melanoma, head and neck, liver or kidney cancer.

This clone came up once. The rearrangement uses TRBV18 and TRBJ2-7, with D maybe TRBD2 (6 bases). CDR1 and CDR2 (germline): KGHSH, LQKENI. V was trimmed by 5 bases and J by 4 bases, leaving 15 bases between them. This CDR3 region has 14 residues. As DNA, the CDR3 is TGTGCCAGCTCATCCGGGGAGGAACAATACGAGCAGTACTTC. This gives the protein CASSSGEEQYEQYF. The entire variable domain, with the rest obtained from reference TRBV18 and TRBJ2-7, is as follows: NAGVMQNPRHLVRRRGQEARLRCSPMKGHSHVYWYRQLPEEGLKFMVYLQKENIIDESGMPKERFSAEFPKEGPSILRIQQVVRGDSAAYFCASSSGEEQYEQYFGPGTRLTVT.

This rearrangement joins TRBV7-2 to TRBJ2-7, with D possibly matching TRBD2 (6 bases). There are 15 residues in the CDR3. Germline V lookup: CDR1 SGHTA, CDR2 FQGNSA. V shed 5 bases and J shed 0 bases, with 14 bases lying between them. The CDR3 is CASSLSGGFSYEQYF. Here the CDR3 DNA reads TGTGCCAGCAGCCTATCCGGAGGGTTCTCCTACGAGCAGTACTTC.

The chain links TRBV9 to TRBJ2-3; 8 bases align to TRBD2. Germline V gene data show CDR1 as SGDLS and CDR2 as YYNGEE. V lost 6 bases and J lost 5; bases outside the gene matches: 17. The CDR3 has 17 amino acids. For the CDR3, the DNA is TGTGCCAGCACCACTAGCCCGGGGGGGCAACTCGGAGATACGCAGTATTTT. It yields the protein CASTTSPGGQLGDTQYF.

This sequence joins TRBV11-2 and TRBJ2-7; no definite D call. CDR3 length: 18 residues. Germline loops: CDR1 SGHAT, CDR2 FQNNGV. The V gene lost 5 bases and the J gene lost 0 bases, with 23 bases spanning the gap. Here the CDR3 DNA reads TGTGCCAGCAGCATCACGATTTTTCGGACCGTTAGCTCCTACGAGCAGTACTTC. Its translation: CASSITIFRTVSSYEQYF.

This clone has only one observation. The chain has TRBV5-4 and TRBJ2-7, with 11 positions matching TRBD2. J gave up 2 bases and V 4 bases, and 5 bases lay outside the gene matches. CDR3 length: 15 residues. In germline, CDR1 is SGHNT, CDR2 YYREEE (reference sequence). The CDR3: CASSVGLAGAYEQYF. CDR3 nucleotides: TGTGCCAGCAGCGTAGGACTAGCGGGCGCCTACGAGCAGTACTTC.

This rearrangement joins TRBV5-5 to TRBJ2-5; 10 nucleotides match TRBD2. CDR3 length equals 16 residues. With 2 bases clipped from V and 2 bases from J, the junction kept 6 bases outside the gene matches. Germline CDR1 and CDR2: SGHKS and YYEKEE (reference sequence). CDR3: CASSLLAGSVQETQYF. The CDR3 DNA is TGTGCCAGCAGCTTACTAGCGGGGAGCGTTCAAGAGACCCAGTACTTC.

The chain joins TRBV12-5 to TRBJ2-5; TRBD1 aligns across 7 bases. Germline assignment: CDR1 LGHNT and CDR2 FRNRAP. The CDR3 is made up of 12 amino acids. V shed 1 base and J 7 bases; nucleotides not matched to a gene: 0. Here the CDR3 DNA reads TGTGCTAGTGGTTTGGGACAGGGGACCCAGTACTTC. Translated: CASGLGQGTQYF.

This clone was counted between two and nine times. This chain joins TRBV5-1 and TRBJ2-3, with 8 positions matching TRBD2. Trimming removed 0 bases from V and 0 bases from J; junction bases left unmatched: 0. Germline CDR1 and CDR2: SGHRS and YFSETQ. The CDR3 contains 15 residues. For the CDR3, the DNA is TGCGCCAGCAGCTTGGCTAGCGGGAGCACAGATACGCAGTATTTT. Translated, it gives CASSLASGSTDTQYF.

This chain connects TRBV2 to TRBJ1-4, with D unclear. V lost 8 bases and J lost 7, with 11 bases in between. Germline assignment: CDR1 SNHLY and CDR2 FYNNEI. The CDR3 consists of 12 residues. CDR3 sequence: CASSPGVEKLFF. The DNA for the CDR3 is TGTGCCAGCTCTCCCGGGGTTGAAAAACTGTTTTTT. The full variable domain, completed using reference TRBV2 and TRBJ1-4, is EPEVTQTPSHQVTQMGQEVILRCVPISNHLYFYWYRQILGQKVEFLVSFYNNEISEKSEIFDDQFSVERPDGSNFTLKIRSTKLEDSAMYFCASSPGVEKLFFGSGTQLSVL.

There are a few counts of this clone. This sequence joins TRBV6-6 and TRBJ2-1, with D unresolved. This CDR3 has 12 residues. From germline, CDR1 is MNHNY and CDR2 SVGAGI (reference sequence). V was clipped by 6 bases and J by 7 bases, with 10 bases between them. In DNA form, the CDR3 reads TGTGCCAGCAGCCTACGGTGGAATGAGCAGTTCTTC. Translation gives CASSLRWNEQFF.

The chain combines TRBV21-1 with TRBJ2-3. TRBV21-1 is marked as a pseudogene. The CDR3 is 17 amino acids. The DNA for the CDR3 is TGTGCCAGCAGCCAAGAGGCGCCCAGATTACGCACAGATACGCAGTATTTT. Translation gives CASSQEAPRLRTDTQYF.

The gene calls are TRBV28 and TRBJ1-5; possibly TRBD1 for D (6 bases). This CDR3 is 14 amino acids long. Trimming removed 5 bases at V and 1 base at J, with 9 bases between. The germline V gene has CDR1 MDHEN and CDR2 SYDVKM. CDR3 nucleotide sequence: TGTGCCAGCAGTCGAGGACAGAGCAATCAGCCCCAGCATTTT. This gives the protein CASSRGQSNQPQHF.

The DNA for the CDR3 is TGTGCCAGTAGCACAGGGCGCGCCGGGGAGCTGTTTTTT. This gives the protein CASSTGRAGELFF. V gene TRBV19 combines with J gene TRBJ2-2, with D possibly matching TRBD1 (6 bases). V gave up 6 bases and J gave up 6 bases, with 11 bases separating them. This CDR3 spans 13 amino acids. Per the germline V gene, CDR1 is LNHDA and CDR2 is SQIVND (reference sequence).

The DNA for the CDR3 is TGTGCCAGTAGTATCACCAGGGGGCGAGAGCAGTTCTTC. Translated, it gives CASSITRGREQFF. The rearrangement links TRBV19 to TRBJ2-1; 8 positions agree with TRBD1. CDR3 size: 13 residues. Germline V gene sequence: CDR1 LNHDA, CDR2 SQIVND (reference sequence). V was pared by 3 bases and J by 10 bases, with 5 bases of the junction left unmatched.

The rearrangement links TRBV5-1 to TRBJ1-1; 8 bases match TRBD1. J lost 0 bases, V lost 3 bases, and 19 bases had no gene match. Germline values: CDR1 SGHRS, CDR2 YFSETQ. There are 20 residues in the CDR3. The CDR3 protein is CASSSSLIDRGSIMNTEAFF. The CDR3 DNA is TGCGCCAGCAGCTCCTCCCTAATAGACAGGGGTAGCATAATGAACACTGAAGCTTTCTTT.

This clone was seen a handful of times. This chain connects TRBV2 to TRBJ2-5; D unclear. This CDR3 comprises 12 residues. Germline lookup yields CDR1 SNHLY and CDR2 FYNNEI. Trimming shortened V by 4 bases and J by 1 base, and 4 bases separated the two germline ends. The CDR3 loop reads CASSGSQETQYF. As DNA, the CDR3 is TGTGCCAGCAGTGGTAGCCAAGAGACCCAGTACTTC.

The chain is built from TRBV9 and TRBJ2-7; 7 bases are shared with TRBD1. Germline V gives CDR1 SGDLS, CDR2 YYNGEE. J was trimmed by 5 bases and V by 0 bases; bases with no gene match: 8. The CDR3 runs to 15 residues. This CDR3 reads CASSVAETGHHEQYF. The CDR3 DNA reads TGTGCCAGCAGCGTAGCAGAGACAGGGCACCACGAGCAGTACTTC.

The V and J genes are TRBV4-3 and TRBJ2-7; D not resolved. CDR1 is LGHNA, CDR2 YSLEER, per germline. The CDR3 contains 15 residues. The germline V and J ends were trimmed by 2 bases and 1 base, with 12 bases remaining between them. The CDR3: CASSQMDGKSYEQYF. The CDR3 DNA reads TGCGCCAGCAGCCAAATGGATGGCAAGTCCTACGAGCAGTACTTC.

V is TRBV4-3 and J is TRBJ2-1; a possible D gene is TRBD2 (5 bases). This CDR3 spans 14 amino acids. The V end was cut by 0 bases, the J end by 11 bases, with 14 bases between. Germline CDR1 and CDR2: LGHNA and YSLEER. The CDR3 is CASSQDATTVKQFF. The CDR3, as DNA: TGCGCCAGCAGCCAAGATGCGACTACCGTAAAGCAGTTCTTC.

This sequence joins TRBV7-2 and TRBJ1-1, with a weak D call TRBD1 (6 bases). CDR3 length equals 14 residues. Trimming removed 1 base at V and 1 base at J, with 7 bases between. Germline loops: CDR1 SGHTA, CDR2 FQGNSA. CDR3 residues: CASSLGQENTEAFF. The DNA of the CDR3 is TGTGCCAGCAGCTTAGGACAGGAGAACACTGAAGCTTTCTTT.

This clone has only one observation. The V and J genes are TRBV19 and TRBJ1-1; D remains unclear. The CDR3 contains 13 residues. V shed 5 bases and J shed 5 bases, with 12 bases lying between them. In germline, CDR1 is LNHDA, CDR2 SQIVND (reference sequence). The CDR3 bases are TGTGCCAGTAGTGCCTTAAGGGAGACTGAAGCTTTCTTT. Its translation is CASSALRETEAFF.

This chain uses TRBV5-6 with TRBJ2-7; tentatively, D is TRBD1 (6 bases). The CDR3 is 15 amino acids. Deletions cut 3 bases from V and 0 bases from J, with 13 bases between. Germline V gives CDR1 SGHDT, CDR2 YYEEEE. Here the CDR3 DNA reads TGTGCCAGCAGCTACAGGGACGCTCGCTCCTACGAGCAGTACTTC. Protein sequence: CASSYRDARSYEQYF.

The rearrangement uses TRBV11-3 and TRBJ2-2; D not resolved. This CDR3 has 13 amino acids. Trimming stripped 3 bases from V and 5 bases from J, with 7 bases between. CDR1 is SGHNT, CDR2 YENEEA, per germline. CDR3 nucleotide sequence: TGTGCCAGCAGCTTCGCGAGGACCGGGGAGCTGTTTTTT. Protein product: CASSFARTGELFF.

The gene calls are TRBV7-9 and TRBJ1-1; D not resolved. V lost 2 bases, J lost 0 bases, and 10 bases lay in between. CDR1 and CDR2 (germline): SEHNR, FQNEAQ (reference sequence). The CDR3 covers 15 residues. The CDR3 protein is CASSLTESLNTEAFF. The CDR3 nucleotides read TGTGCCAGCAGCTTAACAGAATCTTTGAACACTGAAGCTTTCTTT. Combining the CDR3 with reference TRBV7-9 and TRBJ1-1 gives the whole variable domain DTGVSQNPRHKITKRGQNVTFRCDPISEHNRLYWYRQTLGQGPEFLTYFQNEAQLEKSRLLSDRFSAERPKGSFSTLEIQRTEQGDSAMYLCASSLTESLNTEAFFGQGTRLTVV.

The V call is TRBV5-6, the J call TRBJ2-3; 8 bases fit TRBD2. The V and J ends lost 7 bases and 1 base, in that order; junction bases with no gene match: 5. This CDR3 spans 14 amino acids. Germline V gene lookup returns CDR1 SGHDT and CDR2 YYEEEE. For the CDR3, the DNA is TGTGCCAGCCGCAGGCGGGGGGGCACAGATACGCAGTATTTT. Translation gives CASRRRGGTDTQYF.